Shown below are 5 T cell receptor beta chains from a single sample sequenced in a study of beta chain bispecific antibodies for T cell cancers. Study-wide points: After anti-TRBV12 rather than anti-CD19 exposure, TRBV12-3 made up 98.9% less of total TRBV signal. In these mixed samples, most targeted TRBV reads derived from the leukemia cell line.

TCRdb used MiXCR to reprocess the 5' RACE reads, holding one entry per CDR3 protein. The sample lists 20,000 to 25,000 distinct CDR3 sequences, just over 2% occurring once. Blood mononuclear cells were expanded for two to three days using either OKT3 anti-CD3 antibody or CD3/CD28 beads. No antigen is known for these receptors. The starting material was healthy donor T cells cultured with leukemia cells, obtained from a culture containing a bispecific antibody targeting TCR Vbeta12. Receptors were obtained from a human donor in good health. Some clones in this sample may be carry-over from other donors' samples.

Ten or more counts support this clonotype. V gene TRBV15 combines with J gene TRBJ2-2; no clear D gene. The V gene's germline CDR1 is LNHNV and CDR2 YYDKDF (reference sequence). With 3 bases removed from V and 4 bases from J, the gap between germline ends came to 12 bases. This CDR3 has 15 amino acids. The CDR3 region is CATSRVRGFTGELFF. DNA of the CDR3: TGTGCCACCAGCAGGGTACGTGGATTCACCGGGGAGCTGTTTTTT.

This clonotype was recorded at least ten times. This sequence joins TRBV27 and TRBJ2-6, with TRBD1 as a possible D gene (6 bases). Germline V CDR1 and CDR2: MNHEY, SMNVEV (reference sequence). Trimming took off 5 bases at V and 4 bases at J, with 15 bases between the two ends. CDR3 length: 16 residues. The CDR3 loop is CASSTTGPRGANVLTF. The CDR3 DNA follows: TGTGCCAGCAGTACGACAGGTCCCCGGGGGGCCAACGTCCTGACTTTC.

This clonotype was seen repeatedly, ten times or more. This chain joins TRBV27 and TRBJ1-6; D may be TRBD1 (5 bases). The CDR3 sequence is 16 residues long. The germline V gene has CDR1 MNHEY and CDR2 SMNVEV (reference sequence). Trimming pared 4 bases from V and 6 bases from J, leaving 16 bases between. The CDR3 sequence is CASSSTLWGVNSPLHF. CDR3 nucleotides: TGTGCCAGCAGTTCGACCCTCTGGGGGGTTAATTCACCCCTCCACTTT.

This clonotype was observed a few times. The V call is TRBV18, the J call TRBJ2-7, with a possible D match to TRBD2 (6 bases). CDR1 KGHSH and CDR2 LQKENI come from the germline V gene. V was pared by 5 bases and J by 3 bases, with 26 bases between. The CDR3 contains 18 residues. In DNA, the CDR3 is TGTGCCAGCTCAACCACCCCGGGAGTAGGGACCCAGTTCTACGAGCAGTACTTC. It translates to CASSTTPGVGTQFYEQYF.

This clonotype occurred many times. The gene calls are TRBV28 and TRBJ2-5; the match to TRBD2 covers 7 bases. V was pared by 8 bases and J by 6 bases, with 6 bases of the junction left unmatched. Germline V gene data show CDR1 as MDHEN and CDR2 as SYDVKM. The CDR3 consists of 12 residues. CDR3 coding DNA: TGTGCCAGCTCGGGGGGTGGGCAGACCCAGTACTTC. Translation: CASSGGGQTQYF. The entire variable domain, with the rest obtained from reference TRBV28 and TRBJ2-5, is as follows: DVKVTQSSRYLVKRTGEKVFLECVQDMDHENMFWYRQDPGLGLRLIYFSYDVKMKEKGDIPEGYSVSREKKERFSLILESASTNQTSMYLCASSGGGQTQYFGPGTRLLVL.